The T cell receptor beta chain described here comes from a study of blood T cells in healthy people across ages. Overall study findings and caveats: Comparison with aged donors showed that long-lived donors had more naive CD4+ cells and higher diversity.

A second about 6 to 12 cycle PCR used barcoded and J-beta primers. Each cDNA molecule received a tag from a template-switch adaptor that had 12 random nucleotides. MiXCR was run by TCRdb on the 5' RACE reads, yielding one entry per CDR3 protein. The table records roughly 700,000 distinct CDR3 sequences, 49% of them present only once. With regard to this clonotype: Its antigen is still unknown.

The V gene's germline CDR1 is SGHVS and CDR2 FQNEAQ. This CDR3 is built from 15 residues. V dropped 1 base and J dropped 5 bases, with 12 bases sitting between them. This chain links TRBV7-8 with TRBJ1-5; weak D call: TRBD1 (5 bases). The source is a woman aged 60-70 years in good health. The specimen sequenced was blood. CDR3 sequence: CASSLVGDGYQPQHF. DNA of the CDR3: TGTGCCAGCAGCTTAGTTGGGGACGGATATCAGCCCCAGCATTTT.